The clone carrying this T cell receptor beta chain has at least ten counts. TCRdb analysed the RT-PCR reads with MiXCR anew, one entry per CDR3 protein. The top ten clones hold about 11% of a sample with roughly 620,000 distinct CDR3 sequences, around 11% of them seen once. The sample originates from a study of response to subunit inactivated influenza vaccine. This sample was also put to use in a study of T cells expressing NK-cell markers. From that study: Making the TCR beta cDNA relied on 5'RACE template switching with UMIs.

The TCR was taken from a man aged 50-59 years who received an inactivated influenza vaccine. The specimen comprised PBMCs from blood, sampled on the day of vaccination.

CDR3 DNA sequence: TGTGCCAGCAGTGAGAGCCCGGGACAGGGGAACACTGAAGCTTTCTTT. This encodes CASSESPGQGNTEAFF. This chain uses TRBV2 with TRBJ1-1; 9 bases align to TRBD1. Trimming at V came to 3 bases and at J to 1 base, leaving 6 bases not matched to a gene. Germline V gives CDR1 SNHLY, CDR2 FYNNEI. This CDR3 has 16 residues.